This record concerns one T cell receptor beta chain sequence. Its target is not known. The sample is drawn from a study of shared clonotypes between healthy human individuals. The donors, healthy adults who were HIV-negative, had experienced no recent acute infections or vaccinations. Every donor, a Caucasian adult, lived in Nashville, Tennessee. TCRdb's table, derived via immunoSEQ multiplex PCR, lists solely in-frame clones and lacks some. The table lists 2,500,000 or so clones, roughly 93% of them singletons, with about 0.34% in the top ten. Study-level findings and limits: Sharing across four donors was seen in 4% to 6.5% of naive CD4 clonotypes. It was the non-shared clonotypes that had lower generation probabilities than clonotypes shared by all four donors.

The sequenced sample was naive CD4+ T cells from PBMCs. Subset of the sample: CD45RA+ positively selected. The TCR was taken from a man aged 18 to 30 in good health. Some clones in this sample may be carry-over from other donors' samples.

Written as DNA, the CDR3 is TGTGCCAGCAGCTTAGGACCCCGGGTAGTGGGGTCCAGAGTAAATGAAAAACTGTTTTTT. It translates to CASSLGPRVVGSRVNEKLFF. The chain recombines TRBV7-6 with TRBJ1-4, with D unresolved. Germline values: CDR1 SGHVS, CDR2 FNYEAQ. The CDR3 spans 20 residues. Between the trimmed V and J ends, which lost 1 base and 5 bases, there was a span of 26 bases.